The 5 T cell receptor beta chains listed next were all sequenced from one sample in a study of blood T cell repertoires in COVID-19. Produced via immunoSEQ multiplex PCR; TCRdb's table is partial and in-frame only. The sample includes about 140,000 clones, 79% seen only once; the top ten take 3% to 4.5%. Input material: peripheral blood. These receptors came from a man in his sixties with acute or convalescent COVID-19.

The V gene is TRBV30, the J gene TRBJ1-2; the D is unclear. CDR3 length equals 13 residues. The ends were cut back, 3 bases at V and 2 bases at J, with 10 bases in the middle. Germline V gene data show CDR1 as GTSNPN and CDR2 as SVGIG (reference sequence). The CDR3 DNA sequence: TGTGCCTGGAGGGCCCGGCGGAACTATGGCTACACCTTC. Residues: CAWRARRNYGYTF.

This clone was observed a few times. The chain is built from TRBV28 and TRBJ1-2; maybe TRBD1 (5 bases). Germline loops: CDR1 MDHEN, CDR2 SYDVKM. The CDR3 contains 13 residues. Trimming stripped 5 bases from V and 4 bases from J, with 11 bases between. The DNA of the CDR3 is TGTGCCAGCAGTCCTCAGGGTGCCTATGGCTACACCTTC. It yields the protein CASSPQGAYGYTF.

This chain joins TRBV5-5 and TRBJ1-4; TRBD1 matches at 10 bases. After removal of 2 bases from V and 10 bases from J, the junction contained 14 bases not matched to a gene. The CDR3 is 17 amino acids. Germline V gives CDR1 SGHKS, CDR2 YYEKEE (reference sequence). The CDR3 region is CASSLIPPGQGSIKLFF. In nucleotides, the CDR3 is TGTGCCAGCAGCTTAATTCCCCCGGGACAGGGGTCGATAAAACTGTTTTTT.

This clone came up a few times. The rearrangement joins TRBV5-1 to TRBJ1-1, with 8 bases fitting TRBD1. With V trimmed by 3 bases and J by 12 bases, 7 bases remained unmatched. Germline CDR1 SGHRS, CDR2 YFSETQ. This CDR3 region has 12 residues. The CDR3 is CASSSGTGETFF. The CDR3 coding sequence is TGCGCCAGCAGCTCCGGGACAGGAGAAACTTTCTTT.

The V gene is TRBV28, the J gene TRBJ1-2, with a weak D call TRBD1 (6 bases). Trimming left V 2 bases short and J 8 bases short, with 12 bases between. Germline CDR1 and CDR2: MDHEN and SYDVKM. The CDR3 covers 13 residues. CDR3 in amino acids: CASSLIRGRGYTF. The DNA for the CDR3 is TGTGCCAGCAGTTTAATCAGGGGACGAGGCTACACCTTC.